Included here is one TCR beta chain sequence, with context. Its antigen is currently not known. There are no base qualities to consult, and no much larger clone falls within one base. Stable Graves' hyperthyroidism was defined as no progression to ophthalmopathy during 18 months of follow-up. Hyperthyroidism patients were aged 18 to 65 years and newly diagnosed, with disease duration of less than 2 months. Any patient with an uncontrolled infection, another autoimmune disease, pregnancy or lactation was excluded. Diagnoses relied on clinical symptoms, serum thyroxine and TRAb, thyroid ultrasound and orbital computed tomography. PBMCs were isolated from approximately 10 ml of fresh peripheral blood by Ficoll-Paque density gradient centrifugation. Trizol reagent was used to extract total RNA, and RNA quality was then checked on an Agilent 2100 Bioanalyzer. This sample is part of a study of T cells in Graves' hyperthyroidism and ophthalmopathy (dated by TCRdb to between 2018 and 2021). Looking at the study overall: Peripheral blood was sampled at the time of initial diagnosis, prior to any treatment. A discovery cohort of fewer than 110 patients, about 40 with Graves' ophthalmopathy and fewer than 65 with stable Graves' hyperthyroidism, was used to find distinguishing TCR V-J signatures. An independent validation cohort of fewer than 20 hyperthyroidism patients and approximately 17 patients who later progressed to ophthalmopathy tested prospective prediction of ophthalmopathy. The approximately 95 discovery patients were divided at random into training and test sets in a 7:3 ratio. Thyroid tissue and blood T-cell repertoires from six Graves' hyperthyroidism patients were also compared in the study. After blood sampling, hyperthyroidism patients were treated with methimazole at a starting dose of 30 mg daily, and ophthalmopathy patients were treated with high-dose intravenous methylprednisolone. The paper reports TCR Vbeta CDR3 sequencing of over 120 peripheral blood samples: around 41 ophthalmopathy, some 80 hyperthyroidism and approximately 17 progressor patients.

The germline ends are 19 bases apart after V is trimmed by 6 bases and J by 7 bases. Its CDR3 holds 15 amino acids, cysteine through phenylalanine. The DNA shown is the 45-base CDR3, in frame from base 1. CDR1 and CDR2 were assigned from the germline V gene (reference sequence) as DFQATT and SNEGSKA. Overall study results and their limits: Most expanded thyroid clonotypes (frequency above 0.001) were also detected in blood, suggesting blood repertoires may reflect thyroid immune responses. In cross-validation, a model built on a 13 V-J signature told ophthalmopathy apart from stable hyperthyroidism with approximately 90% sensitivity and approximately 84% specificity, and in testing the same model reached 80%/75%. Sample size was not statistically predetermined, and blinding of investigators to group allocation was not performed. During validation, the model predicted progression to ophthalmopathy a median of approximately 7 months ahead of onset, with more than 60% sensitivity and around 72% specificity.

The TCR beta CDR3 regions were amplified from the RNA transcripts. For the first round of RT-PCR on the TCR CDR3, the HTBI primer set was used together with the Qiagen OneStep RT-PCR kit. A second multiplex PCR round built the libraries, followed by size selection and purification. The libraries were sequenced on an Illumina HiSeq2000 using paired-end 100 bp reads. The study's own analysis went as follows. SOAPnuke was used to process the raw data, throwing out any read that contained adapters or uncalled bases, had a mean Phred below 15, or lacked an exact constant-primer or identifier match. COPE v1.2.5 was used to merge the high-quality paired reads, and each unique nucleotide sequence was defined as a clonotype. MiTCR v1.1 was used to align clonotypes to the IMGT TRBV, TRBD and TRBJ reference segments. The analysis included only V-J combinations with a frequency above 0.0001, which together covered 99% to 99.2% of the repertoires. The TCS score was defined as the ratio of F50 (clonal expansion) to E x V (chaos), calculated using BLOSUM62-based TCRdist between CDR3 peptides within each V-J. Welch's t-statistics and random forest reduced around 520 V-J features to 10 to 15, which were used in a naive Bayes classifier (R e1071). TCRdb handled the public reads itself, with Q25 trimming in fastp and clone calling in MiXCR, and kept productive beta chains. Identical CDR3 protein sequences are pooled into one entry, listed with their most common genes and DNA. These V and J calls originate from TCRdb's pipeline instead of the authors' own analysis. The sample table holds more than 300,000 distinct CDR3 sequences, of which about 15% were seen once. The biggest ten clones account for around 23% of the sample.

The sequenced sample was blood. The clonotype was recovered from a woman in her 30s with Graves' hyperthyroidism. The chain is encoded by TRBV20-1 joined to TRBJ1-6; the best D guess is TRBD1, with 6 bases matching. CDR3 protein: CSAKTGTLFNSPLHF. The nucleotide sequence reads as follows: TGCAGTGCCAAAACAGGGACTCTTTTCAATTCACCCCTCCACTTT.